The rows below give T cell receptor beta chains drawn from one sample of a study of blood T cell repertoires in COVID-19. The table came from immunoSEQ multiplex PCR; TCRdb's copy has only in-frame clones and leaves some out. The sample contains over 200,000 clones, around 89% of which appear only once. The material sequenced was PBMCs or T cells enriched from blood (not recorded which). These receptors were collected from a woman aged 40 to 50 with acute COVID-19. The CDR3 runs from the conserved cysteine through the conserved F or W. D genes are given only for firm matches. Where a row states a size, it is once, few, many or the class of an expanded clone; other rows omit it.

clone_size j_call d_call v_call cdr3_aa cdr3_nt
NA TRBJ1-5 NA TRBV2 CASSGEYSNQPQHF TGTGCCAGCAGCGGTGAATATAGCAATCAGCCCCAGCATTTT
NA TRBJ1-2 NA TRBV18 CASSPSMGDYGYTF TGTGCCAGCTCACCATCTATGGGAGACTATGGCTACACCTTC
NA TRBJ1-5 NA TRBV6-2/TRBV6-3 CASSSAPMGVQPQHF TGTGCCAGCAGTTCTGCCCCTATGGGCGTTCAGCCCCAGCATTTT
NA TRBJ2-2 TRBD2 TRBV9 CASSVGLAGVHTGELFF TGTGCCAGCAGCGTAGGACTAGCGGGAGTTCACACCGGGGAGCTGTTTTTT
many TRBJ2-1 TRBD2 TRBV6-4 CASSDSSGGAADEQFF TGTGCCAGCAGTGACTCGAGCGGGGGGGCAGCGGATGAGCAGTTCTTC
NA TRBJ2-1 NA TRBV5-5 CASSLLWPTTNNEQFF TGTGCCAGCAGCTTGTTGTGGCCGACTACCAACAATGAGCAGTTCTTC
once TRBJ1-2 TRBD1 TRBV30 CAWDGTGKNYGYTF TGTGCCTGGGACGGGACAGGGAAAAACTATGGCTACACCTTC
NA TRBJ1-5 TRBD1 TRBV6-4 CASSDSSRGQDNQPQHF TGTGCCAGCAGTGACTCCAGCAGGGGGCAAGACAATCAGCCCCAGCATTTT
NA TRBJ1-6 TRBD1 TRBV5-1 CASSTGQGGNSPLHF TGCGCCAGCAGCACAGGACAGGGGGGTAATTCACCCCTCCACTTT
NA TRBJ1-1 NA TRBV7-2 CASSYLTENTEAFF TGTGCCAGCAGCTACCTGACAGAGAACACTGAAGCTTTCTTT
NA TRBJ1-1 NA TRBV5-1 CASNDQGMNTEAFF TGCGCCAGCAACGATCAGGGTATGAACACTGAAGCTTTCTTT
NA TRBJ2-1 TRBD2 TRBV9 CASSGRLAGGHREQFF TGTGCCAGCAGCGGAAGACTAGCGGGGGGGCACCGGGAGCAGTTCTTC
NA TRBJ1-5 NA TRBV19 CASSSTGNQPQHF TGTGCCAGTAGTTCGACTGGGAATCAGCCCCAGCATTTT
NA TRBJ1-6 NA TRBV7-2 CASSPGEAPNSPLHF TGTGCCAGCAGCCCCGGCGAGGCTCCCAATTCACCCCTCCACTTT
NA TRBJ1-2 NA TRBV4-1 CASSQVAGGGGYTF TGCGCCAGCAGCCAAGTCGCAGGCGGGGGAGGCTACACCTTC
NA TRBJ2-3 TRBD1 TRBV5-1 CASSPDRGADTQYF TGCGCCAGCAGCCCGGACAGGGGCGCAGATACGCAGTATTTT
NA TRBJ1-4 NA TRBV6-5 CATDRTRNEKLFF TGTGCCACCGACAGGACCCGGAATGAAAAACTGTTTTTT
NA TRBJ1-3 NA TRBV11-2 CASSPLGQLRNTIYF TGTGCCAGCAGCCCTCTCGGACAGTTGAGAAACACCATATATTTT
once TRBJ2-5 NA TRBV15 CATSPRGDRQETQYF TGTGCCACCAGCCCCCGAGGTGACCGACAAGAGACCCAGTACTTC
NA TRBJ2-6 TRBD2 TRBV5-4 CASRQRGGANVLTF TGTGCCAGCAGACAGCGGGGGGGGGCCAACGTCCTGACTTTC